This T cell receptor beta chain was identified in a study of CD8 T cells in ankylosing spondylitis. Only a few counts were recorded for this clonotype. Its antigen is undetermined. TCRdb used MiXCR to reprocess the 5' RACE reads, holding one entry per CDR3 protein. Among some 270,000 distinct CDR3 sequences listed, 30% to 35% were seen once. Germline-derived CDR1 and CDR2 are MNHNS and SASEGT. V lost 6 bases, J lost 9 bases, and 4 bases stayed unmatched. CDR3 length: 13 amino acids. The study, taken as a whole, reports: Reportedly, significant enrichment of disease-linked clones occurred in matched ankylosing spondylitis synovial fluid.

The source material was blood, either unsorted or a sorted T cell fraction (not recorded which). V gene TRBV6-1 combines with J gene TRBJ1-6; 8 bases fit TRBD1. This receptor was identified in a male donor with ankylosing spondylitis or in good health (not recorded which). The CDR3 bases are TGTGCCAGCAGAGGGACAGGAGGTTCACCCCTCCACTTT. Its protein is CASRGTGGSPLHF.